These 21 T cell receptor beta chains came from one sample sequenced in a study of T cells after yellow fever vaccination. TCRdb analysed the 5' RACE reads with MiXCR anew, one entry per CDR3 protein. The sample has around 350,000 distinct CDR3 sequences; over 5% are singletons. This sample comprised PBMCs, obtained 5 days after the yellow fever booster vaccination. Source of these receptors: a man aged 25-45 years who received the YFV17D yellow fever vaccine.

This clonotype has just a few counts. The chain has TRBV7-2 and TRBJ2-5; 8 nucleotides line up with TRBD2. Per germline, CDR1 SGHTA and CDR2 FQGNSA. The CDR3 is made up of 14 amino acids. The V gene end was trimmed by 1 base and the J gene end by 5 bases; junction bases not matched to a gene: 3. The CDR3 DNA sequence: TGTGCCAGCAGCTTAGGCGGGAGGTTTGAGACCCAGTACTTC. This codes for CASSLGGRFETQYF.

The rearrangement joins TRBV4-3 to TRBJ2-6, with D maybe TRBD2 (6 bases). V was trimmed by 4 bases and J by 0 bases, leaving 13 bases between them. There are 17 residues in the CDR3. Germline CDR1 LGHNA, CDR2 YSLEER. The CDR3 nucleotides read TGCGCCAGCAGCCGGGGGGACGGGACCTCTGGGGCCAACGTCCTGACTTTC. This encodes CASSRGDGTSGANVLTF.

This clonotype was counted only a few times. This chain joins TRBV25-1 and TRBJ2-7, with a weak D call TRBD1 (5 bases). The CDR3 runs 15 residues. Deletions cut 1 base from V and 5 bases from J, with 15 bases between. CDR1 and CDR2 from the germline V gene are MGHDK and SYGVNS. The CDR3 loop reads CASSESVRGRNEQYF. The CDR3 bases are TGTGCCAGCAGTGAATCCGTTAGGGGTAGAAACGAGCAGTACTTC.

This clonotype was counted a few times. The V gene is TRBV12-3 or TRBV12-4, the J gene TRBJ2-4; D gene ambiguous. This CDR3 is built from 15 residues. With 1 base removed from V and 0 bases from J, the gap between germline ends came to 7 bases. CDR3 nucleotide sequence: TGTGCCAGCAGTTTAGGACCCCTAGCCAAAAACATTCAGTACTTC. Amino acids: CASSLGPLAKNIQYF.

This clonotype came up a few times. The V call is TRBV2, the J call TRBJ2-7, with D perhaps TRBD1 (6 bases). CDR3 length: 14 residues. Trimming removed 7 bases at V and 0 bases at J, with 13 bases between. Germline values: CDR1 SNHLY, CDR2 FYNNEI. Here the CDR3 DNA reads TGTGCCAGCACCCAGGGGAGTCGCTCCTACGAGCAGTACTTC. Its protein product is CASTQGSRSYEQYF.

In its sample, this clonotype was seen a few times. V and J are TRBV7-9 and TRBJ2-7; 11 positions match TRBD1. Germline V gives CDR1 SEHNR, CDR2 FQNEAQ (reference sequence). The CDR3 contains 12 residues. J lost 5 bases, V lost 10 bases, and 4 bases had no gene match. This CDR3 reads CATDRGLNEQYF. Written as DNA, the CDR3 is TGTGCCACGGACAGGGGGCTTAACGAGCAGTACTTC.

The CDR3 sequence is CASSQTTSSMKTQYF. The CDR3 DNA reads TGTGCCAGCAGCCAGACGACTAGCTCCATGAAGACCCAGTACTTC. The rearrangement joins TRBV6-2 or TRBV6-3 to TRBJ2-5, with 7 positions matching TRBD2. J was trimmed by 6 bases and V by 6 bases; bases with no gene match: 13. The CDR3 sequence is 15 residues long. CDR1 MNHEY and CDR2 SVGEGT come from the germline V gene.

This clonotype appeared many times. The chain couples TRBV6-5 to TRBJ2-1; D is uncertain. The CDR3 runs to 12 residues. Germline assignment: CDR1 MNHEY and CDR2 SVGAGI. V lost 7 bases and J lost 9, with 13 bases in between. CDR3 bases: TGTGCCAGCACCCCAGGAGTTGGTGAGCAGTTCTTC. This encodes CASTPGVGEQFF.

As DNA, the CDR3 is TGTGCCAGCAGTTATGGGGGCCCAGGCACCGGGGAGCTGTTTTTT. Its translation is CASSYGGPGTGELFF. The V gene is TRBV6-5, the J gene TRBJ2-2; possible D gene TRBD1, 6 bases. From germline, CDR1 is MNHEY and CDR2 SVGAGI. The CDR3 consists of 15 residues. Trimming pared 3 bases from V and 4 bases from J, leaving 12 bases between.

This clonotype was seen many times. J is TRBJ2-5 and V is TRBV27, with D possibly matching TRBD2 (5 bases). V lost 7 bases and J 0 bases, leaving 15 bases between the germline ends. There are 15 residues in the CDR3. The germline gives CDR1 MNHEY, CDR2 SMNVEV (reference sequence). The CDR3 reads CASKGRSGYQETQYF. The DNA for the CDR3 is TGTGCCAGCAAGGGCCGGTCGGGGTACCAAGAGACCCAGTACTTC.

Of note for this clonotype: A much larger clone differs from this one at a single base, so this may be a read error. CDR3 loop: CASSPFTRSGNTIYF. CDR3 sequence (DNA): TGTGCCAGCAGTCCATTCACCCGCTCTGGAAACACCATATATTTT. The chain links TRBV12-3 or TRBV12-4 to TRBJ1-3; D remains ambiguous. Trimming shortened V by 5 bases and J by 0 bases, and 11 bases separated the two germline ends. This CDR3 region has 15 residues.

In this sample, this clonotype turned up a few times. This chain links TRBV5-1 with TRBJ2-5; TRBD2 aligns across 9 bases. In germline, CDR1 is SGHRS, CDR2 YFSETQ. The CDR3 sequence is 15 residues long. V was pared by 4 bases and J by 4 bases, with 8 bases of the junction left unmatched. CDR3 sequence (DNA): TGCGCCAGCAGCCACAACAAAGCGGGAGGAGAGACCCAGTACTTC. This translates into CASSHNKAGGETQYF.

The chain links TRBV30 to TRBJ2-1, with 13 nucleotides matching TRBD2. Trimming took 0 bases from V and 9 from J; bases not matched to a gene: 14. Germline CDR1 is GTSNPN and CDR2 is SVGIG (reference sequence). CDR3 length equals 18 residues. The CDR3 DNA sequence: TGTGCCTGGAGTGTAGTTAGGACTAGCGGGAGAGTGGTTCCTGAGCAGTTCTTC. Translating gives CAWSVVRTSGRVVPEQFF. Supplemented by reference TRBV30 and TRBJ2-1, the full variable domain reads SQTIHQWPATLVQPVGSPLSLECTVEGTSNPNLYWYRQAAGRGLQLLFYSVGIGQISSEVPQNLSASRPQDRQFILSSKKLLLSDSGFYLCAWSVVRTSGRVVPEQFFGPGTRLTVL.

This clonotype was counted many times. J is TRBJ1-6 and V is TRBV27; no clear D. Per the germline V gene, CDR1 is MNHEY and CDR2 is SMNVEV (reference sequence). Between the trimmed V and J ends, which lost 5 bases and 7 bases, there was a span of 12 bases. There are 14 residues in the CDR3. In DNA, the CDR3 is TGTGCCAGCAGTCCATGGACGGGAAATTCACCCCTCCACTTT. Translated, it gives CASSPWTGNSPLHF.

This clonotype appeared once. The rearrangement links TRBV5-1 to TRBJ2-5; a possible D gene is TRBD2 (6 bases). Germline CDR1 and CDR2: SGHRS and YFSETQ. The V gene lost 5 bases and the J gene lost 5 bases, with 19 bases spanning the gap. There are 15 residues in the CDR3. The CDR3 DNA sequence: TGCGCCAGCAGAGATGGGACTGGTGCCATCGAGACCCAGTACTTC. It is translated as CASRDGTGAIETQYF.

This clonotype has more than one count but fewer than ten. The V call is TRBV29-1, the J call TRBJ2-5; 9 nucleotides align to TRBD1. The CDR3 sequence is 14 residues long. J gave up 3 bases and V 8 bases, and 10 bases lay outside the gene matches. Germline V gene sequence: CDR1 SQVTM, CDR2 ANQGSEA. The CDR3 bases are TGCAGCTCCACAGGGGGCAAGGGGGAAGAGACCCAGTACTTC. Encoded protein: CSSTGGKGEETQYF. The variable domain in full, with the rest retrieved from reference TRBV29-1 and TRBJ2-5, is SAVISQKPSRDICQRGTSLTIQCQVDSQVTMMFWYRQQPGQSLTLIATANQGSEATYESGFVIDKFPISRPNLTFSTLTVSNMSPEDSSIYLCSSTGGKGEETQYFGPGTRLLVL.

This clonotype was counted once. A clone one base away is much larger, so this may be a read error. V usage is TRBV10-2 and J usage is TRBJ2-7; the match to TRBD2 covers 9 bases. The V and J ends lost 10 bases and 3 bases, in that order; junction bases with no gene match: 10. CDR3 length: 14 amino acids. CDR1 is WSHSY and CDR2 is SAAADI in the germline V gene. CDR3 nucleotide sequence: TGCGCCACCGAACGAAAAGCGGGAGGCTACGAGCAGTACTTC. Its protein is CATERKAGGYEQYF.

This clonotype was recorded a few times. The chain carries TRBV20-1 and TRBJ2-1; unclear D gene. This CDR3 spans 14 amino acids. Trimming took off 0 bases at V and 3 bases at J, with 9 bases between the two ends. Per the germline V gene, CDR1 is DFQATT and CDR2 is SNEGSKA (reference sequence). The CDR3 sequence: CSARDTLHYNEQFF. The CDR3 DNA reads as TGCAGTGCTAGAGATACCCTTCACTACAATGAGCAGTTCTTC.

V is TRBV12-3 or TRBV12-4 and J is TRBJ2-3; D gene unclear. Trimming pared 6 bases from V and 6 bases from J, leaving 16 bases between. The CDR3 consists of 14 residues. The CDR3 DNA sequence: TGTGCCAGCAGACAAAACCTCCGGACGGATACGCAGTATTTT. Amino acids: CASRQNLRTDTQYF.

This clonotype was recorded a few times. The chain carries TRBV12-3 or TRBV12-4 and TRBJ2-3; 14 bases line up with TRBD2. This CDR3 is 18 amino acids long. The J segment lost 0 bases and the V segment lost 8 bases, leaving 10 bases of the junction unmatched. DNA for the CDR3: TGTGCCAGCGGATATCGACTAGCGGGAGGGGGTAGCACAGATACGCAGTATTTT. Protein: CASGYRLAGGGSTDTQYF.

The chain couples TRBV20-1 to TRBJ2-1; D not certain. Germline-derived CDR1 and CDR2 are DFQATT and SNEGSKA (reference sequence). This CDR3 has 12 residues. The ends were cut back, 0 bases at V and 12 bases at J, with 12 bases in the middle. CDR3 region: CSARDWSFGQFF. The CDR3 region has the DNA TGCAGTGCTAGAGATTGGAGTTTTGGGCAGTTCTTC.